The source of this TCR beta chain is a study of OX40 agonist ivuxolimab in advanced cancers. Overall study findings and caveats: On average, CD8+ T cells showed a greater number of expanded clones than CD4+.

V shed 7 bases and J shed 4 bases, with 13 bases lying between them. The CDR3 extends over 14 amino acids. Germline V gene lookup returns CDR1 SGHAT and CDR2 FQNNGV. Measured with immunoSEQ multiplex PCR; TCRdb has only the in-frame clones, and not every one. This repertoire shows more than 65,000 clones, approximately 92% found once; its top ten account for roughly 9%. It was autoimmune disease history or systemic immunosuppression that excluded patients. About this clone: As yet, its antigen is unknown.

The chain employs TRBV11-2 and TRBJ2-2; D is possibly TRBD1 (6 bases). This specimen was CD4+ or CD8+ T cells sorted from blood, taken in a trial of the OX40 agonist ivuxolimab. This sequence originates from an adult with an advanced solid tumor such as melanoma, head and neck, liver or kidney cancer. The CDR3 coding sequence is TGTGCCAGCACTACACAGGGTGGCACCGGGGAGCTGTTTTTT. It encodes CASTTQGGTGELFF.